This is a list of T cell receptor beta chains from one sample in a study of T-cell reconstitution after alpha-beta-depleted transplantation in children. TCRdb reprocessed the PCR reads with MiXCR, giving one entry per CDR3 protein. The table shows around 600,000 distinct CDR3 sequences, with roughly a tenth occurring only once. The specimen comprised PBMCs from the stem cell graft donor, sampled from the stem cell graft. These receptors were obtained from a human donor who donated a stem cell graft to a child with acute myeloid leukemia. CDR3s include the opening cysteine and the closing phenylalanine or tryptophan. Each record gives: J gene, clone size, D gene, V gene, CDR3 length, CDR3 protein, CDR3 DNA. D genes are given only for firm matches. Where a row states a size, it is once, few, many or the class of an expanded clone; other rows omit it.

TRBJ1-1	many	.	TRBV29-1	11	CSVEMNTEAFF	TGCAGCGTTGAAATGAACACTGAAGCTTTCTTT
TRBJ2-1	many	.	TRBV29-1	16	CSVDGQGGTGYNEQFF	TGCAGCGTTGATGGGCAGGGGGGGACGGGTTACAATGAGCAGTTCTTC
TRBJ2-7	many	.	TRBV7-6	14	CASSLEPSSYEQYF	TGTGCCAGCAGCTTAGAGCCCTCCTCCTACGAGCAGTACTTC
TRBJ2-7	.	TRBD1	TRBV10-3	17	CAIRGTGARGYEYEQYF	TGTGCCATCAGGGGGACAGGGGCCCGGGGGTATGAGTACGAGCAGTACTTC
TRBJ2-5	few	TRBD2	TRBV25-1	16	CASSEYPSGRQETQYF	TGTGCCAGCAGTGAATACCCTAGCGGGAGGCAAGAGACCCAGTACTTC
TRBJ2-2	many	.	TRBV5-5	15	CASSLASTNTGELFF	TGTGCCAGCAGCTTGGCCTCGACGAACACCGGGGAGCTGTTTTTT
TRBJ1-3	.	.	TRBV6-1	18	CASSGSFQTRRSGNTIYF	TGTGCCAGCAGTGGATCATTCCAGACGCGACGTTCTGGAAACACCATATATTTT
TRBJ2-1	many	TRBD2	TRBV4-3	18	CASSQDPSGGSSYNEQFF	TGCGCCAGCAGCCAAGATCCCTCCGGGGGGAGCTCCTACAATGAGCAGTTCTTC
TRBJ2-2	.	.	TRBV19	13	CASSAVNTGELFF	TGTGCCAGTAGTGCTGTAAACACCGGGGAGCTGTTTTTT
TRBJ2-1	few	.	TRBV20-1	16	CSARALEGSWDNEQFF	TGCAGTGCTAGAGCCCTCGAGGGAAGCTGGGACAATGAGCAGTTCTTC
TRBJ2-7	few	.	TRBV29-1	10	CSVVTYEQYF	TGCAGCGTTGTTACCTACGAGCAGTACTTC
TRBJ2-1	.	TRBD1	TRBV29-1	14	CSVQDRGQDNEQFF	TGCAGCGTGCAGGACAGGGGGCAAGATAATGAGCAGTTCTTC
TRBJ2-6	few	.	TRBV7-2	16	CASSQIRGAGANVLTF	TGTGCCAGCAGCCAAATCAGGGGGGCTGGGGCCAACGTCCTGACTTTC
TRBJ2-1	.	.	TRBV12-3/TRBV12-4	15	CASSSESGRGHEQFF	TGTGCCAGCAGTTCGGAATCAGGAAGAGGGCATGAGCAGTTCTTC
TRBJ2-3	.	TRBD2	TRBV11-2	18	CASSLDRTSGGLTDTQYF	TGTGCCAGCAGCTTAGATAGGACTAGCGGGGGGCTCACAGATACGCAGTATTTT
TRBJ2-7	few	.	TRBV6-6	11	CAIRSSYEQYF	TGTGCCATACGAAGCTCCTACGAGCAGTACTTC
TRBJ2-7	few	.	TRBV30	13	CAWSAESMYEQYF	TGTGCCTGGAGCGCAGAATCCATGTACGAGCAGTACTTC
TRBJ2-5	few	TRBD1	TRBV19	13	CASSDRGRETQYF	TGTGCCTCGTCGGACAGGGGAAGGGAGACCCAGTACTTC
TRBJ1-1	.	TRBD1	TRBV20-1	16	CSARGSTGGGGAEAFF	TGCAGTGCTAGAGGGAGTACAGGGGGCGGAGGTGCTGAAGCTTTCTTT
TRBJ2-1	many	TRBD2	TRBV7-2	16	CASSLKPGRAYNEQFF	TGTGCCAGCAGCTTGAAGCCCGGGAGGGCCTACAATGAGCAGTTCTTC
TRBJ2-5	.	.	TRBV6-1	13	CATAGRREETQYF	TGTGCCACCGCCGGGAGAAGGGAGGAGACCCAGTACTTC
TRBJ2-1	few	TRBD2	TRBV18	16	CASSPSRMVAGNEQFF	TGTGCCAGCTCACCTTCCCGGATGGTAGCGGGCAATGAGCAGTTCTTC
TRBJ1-1	many	.	TRBV24-1	13	CATSDSRYTEAFF	TGTGCCACCAGTGATAGTAGATACACTGAAGCTTTCTTT
TRBJ2-5	few	TRBD2	TRBV20-1	16	CSATPGTSGRAETQYF	TGCAGTGCTACCCCCGGGACTAGCGGGAGGGCAGAGACCCAGTACTTC
TRBJ2-2	many	TRBD2	TRBV10-3	18	CAISERELAGGGTGELFF	TGTGCCATCAGTGAGCGAGAACTAGCGGGAGGTGGCACCGGGGAGCTGTTTTTT
TRBJ1-3	once	.	TRBV5-1	17	CASSLGRSCLSGNTIYF	TGCGCCAGCAGCTTGGGTCGGAGCTGTCTCTCTGGAAACACCATATATTTT
TRBJ2-7	.	.	TRBV20-1	15	CSARDVRTQAYEQYF	TGCAGTGCTAGAGATGTCCGGACCCAGGCCTACGAGCAGTACTTC
TRBJ2-3	.	TRBD2	TRBV7-3	15	CASSFPGGGTDTQYF	TGTGCCAGCAGCTTCCCGGGGGGAGGCACAGATACGCAGTATTTT
TRBJ2-7	many	.	TRBV11-2	11	CASGYHHEQYF	TGTGCCAGCGGATACCACCACGAGCAGTACTTC
TRBJ1-2	few	.	TRBV20-1	14	CSASRLTDNYGYTF	TGCAGTGCTAGTCGACTAACCGATAACTATGGCTACACCTTC
TRBJ2-5	few	.	TRBV15	14	CATSREGIRETQYF	TGTGCCACCAGCAGAGAAGGTATTAGGGAGACCCAGTACTTC
TRBJ2-2	few	.	TRBV14	15	CASSQDWAGTGELFF	TGTGCCAGCAGCCAAGATTGGGCCGGGACGGGGGAGCTGTTTTTT
TRBJ2-1	few	.	TRBV20-1	11	CSASRPSEQFF	TGCAGTGCTAGTCGGCCTTCCGAGCAGTTCTTC
TRBJ2-1	many	TRBD2	TRBV7-2	16	CASSLPGLAGNNEQFF	TGTGCCAGCAGCCTCCCCGGGCTAGCGGGAAACAATGAGCAGTTCTTC
TRBJ2-1	many	TRBD2	TRBV12-3/TRBV12-4	16	CASSLLTSGGGNEQFF	TGTGCCAGCAGTTTACTTACTAGCGGAGGAGGGAATGAGCAGTTCTTC
TRBJ2-7	.	.	TRBV19	13	CASSRDQYYEQYF	TGTGCCAGTAGTCGGGACCAGTACTACGAGCAGTACTTC
TRBJ2-7	.	TRBD2	TRBV7-2	14	CASSSSGRMYEQYF	TGTGCCAGCAGCTCCAGCGGGAGGATGTACGAGCAGTACTTC
TRBJ2-7	many	TRBD2	TRBV10-3	13	CAIGTTSAYEQYF	TGTGCCATCGGGACTACCTCAGCCTACGAGCAGTACTTC
TRBJ2-5	.	.	TRBV28	15	CASSFWGTFQETQYF	TGTGCCAGCAGTTTCTGGGGGACCTTCCAAGAGACCCAGTACTTC
TRBJ1-6	few	TRBD1	TRBV5-1	15	CASSSETGGNSPLHF	TGCGCCAGCAGCTCGGAGACAGGGGGCAATTCACCCCTCCACTTT
TRBJ2-3	.	TRBD2	TRBV12-3/TRBV12-4	18	CASSIQPGLAGETDTQYF	TGTGCCAGCAGTATCCAACCGGGACTAGCGGGAGAAACAGATACGCAGTATTTT
TRBJ2-1	.	.	TRBV11-1	18	CASSSNRGANPKYNEQFF	TGTGCCAGCAGCTCTAACCGAGGGGCTAACCCTAAATACAATGAGCAGTTCTTC
TRBJ2-6	few	.	TRBV12-3/TRBV12-4	16	CASSLGYRAGANVLTF	TGTGCCAGCAGTTTAGGATACAGGGCTGGGGCCAACGTCCTGACTTTC
TRBJ2-1	many	TRBD2	TRBV11-2	19	CASSLDGTSGSRSYNEQFF	TGTGCCAGCAGCTTAGATGGGACTAGCGGGAGCCGTTCCTACAATGAGCAGTTCTTC
TRBJ2-5	few	TRBD2	TRBV20-1	15	CSARVGSGRQETQYF	TGCAGTGCTAGGGTTGGGAGCGGGAGACAAGAGACCCAGTACTTC
TRBJ2-1	.	TRBD2	TRBV12-3/TRBV12-4	18	CASSSTGLAGDLRNEQFF	TGTGCCAGCAGTTCAACAGGACTAGCGGGAGATCTCCGCAATGAGCAGTTCTTC
TRBJ1-2	.	.	TRBV28	14	CASSPKGFNYGYTF	TGTGCCAGCAGCCCGAAGGGATTTAACTATGGCTACACCTTC
TRBJ2-3	few	TRBD2	TRBV5-1	17	CASSLISGRALTDTQYF	TGCGCCAGCAGCCTGATTAGCGGGAGGGCCCTCACAGATACGCAGTATTTT